Sequencing of this TCR beta chain was carried out in a study of T cell responses to AZD1222 COVID-19 vaccine. Whole-study results and caveats: There were repertoire samples only from the period after the peak T cell response. It should be noted that donors were predominantly white British and more often female, and clonal diversity was possibly underestimated.

CDR1 is SGDLS and CDR2 is YYNGEE in the germline V gene. The CDR3 length is 14 residues. With 0 bases removed from V and 0 bases from J, the gap between germline ends came to 4 bases. The repertoire was sequenced with immunoSEQ multiplex PCR; TCRdb's copy has only in-frame clones and lacks some. Of roughly 100,000 clones in the sample, 80% to 95% were seen once. In the case of this clone: The antigen remains undetermined.

The sequencing used peripheral blood, collected 28 days after the second AZD1222 dose. The chain couples TRBV9 to TRBJ1-5, with unresolved D. This sequence was found in an adult who received the AZD1222 COVID-19 vaccine. In DNA, the CDR3 is TGTGCCAGCAGCGTAGGAAATAGCAATCAGCCCCAGCATTTT. Its protein product is CASSVGNSNQPQHF.